This TCR beta chain comes out of a study of T cell responses to AZD1222 COVID-19 vaccine. Overall study: Second doses were pooled across both intervals (about 4 or about 12 weeks). Broader study findings: Scientists sampled the repertoires only once the peak T cell response had passed. Spike-wide vaccine-associated CD4 TCRs dominated at 160-218 and 743-854. Reportedly, nearly half of unique spike TCRs recognized epitopes outside B.1.351/B.1.1.7 mutations.

V gave up 8 bases and J gave up 0 bases, with 12 bases separating them. CDR1 LNHDA and CDR2 SQIVND come from the germline V gene (reference sequence). The CDR3 extends over 14 amino acids. Using immunoSEQ multiplex PCR, the repertoire was profiled, and TCRdb retains in-frame clones only, with some absent. The data contain about 120,000 clones, under 95% of them singletons. Comments on this clone: Its specificity is not known.

The sample consisted of peripheral blood, taken on day 0 of AZD1222 vaccination. This rearrangement joins TRBV19 to TRBJ2-3; D might be TRBD2 (6 bases). This TCR was recovered from an adult in good health. CDR3 loop: CASSLGTSTDTQYF. The CDR3 DNA sequence: TGTGCCAGTTCTTTGGGGACTAGCACAGATACGCAGTATTTT.